One sample yielded the 32 T cell receptor beta chains listed below, sequenced in a study of siplizumab effects on memory and regulatory T cells. Sequencing was performed with immunoSEQ multiplex PCR; in TCRdb, only in-frame clones are kept and a portion is missing. Of about 110,000 clones listed, roughly 92% were seen once; the top ten hold approximately 1.3%. The sequenced sample was CD4+ T cells sorted from blood. The source of these receptors is a human donor in good health.

This rearrangement joins TRBV27 to TRBJ1-1; TRBD1 agrees at 8 bases. CDR3 size: 18 residues. Trimming removed 0 bases from V and 1 base from J; junction bases left unmatched: 10. Germline V gene data show CDR1 as MNHEY and CDR2 as SMNVEV (reference sequence). The CDR3, as DNA: TGTGCCAGCAGTTTATCCCAGGGCAGGGGGCTTTCGAACACTGAAGCTTTCTTT. Translated: CASSLSQGRGLSNTEAFF.

This clone was counted only a few times. The chain joins TRBV30 to TRBJ2-2; TRBD1 aligns across 9 bases. The V gene's germline CDR1 is GTSNPN and CDR2 SVGIG (reference sequence). The CDR3 extends over 14 amino acids. J lost 5 bases, V lost 6 bases, and 7 bases had no gene match. The CDR3 reads CACPGQGETGELFF. CDR3 in DNA: TGTGCCTGTCCGGGACAGGGCGAAACCGGGGAGCTGTTTTTT.

CDR3 amino acids: CASRNMENTEAFF. CDR3 in DNA: TGCGCCAGCAGGAACATGGAGAACACTGAAGCTTTCTTT. The V gene is TRBV5-1, the J gene TRBJ1-1; D not certain. From germline, CDR1 is SGHRS and CDR2 YFSETQ. V lost 5 bases, J lost 1 base, and 9 bases lay in between. This CDR3 has 13 amino acids.

V usage is TRBV30 and J usage is TRBJ2-1, with D perhaps given as TRBD1 or TRBD2 (5 bases each). The CDR3 totals 15 residues. V lost 0 bases, J lost 7 bases, and 16 bases lay in between. Germline V gene lookup returns CDR1 GTSNPN and CDR2 SVGIG (reference sequence). DNA for the CDR3: TGTGCCTGGAGTGTACGTCGAGGGGCGCGGAATGAGCAGTTCTTC. It translates to CAWSVRRGARNEQFF.

This chain joins TRBV2 and TRBJ2-4, with TRBD2 as a possible D gene (6 bases). Germline V gene lookup returns CDR1 SNHLY and CDR2 FYNNEI. V lost 6 bases, J lost 2 bases, and 11 bases lay in between. The CDR3 is 14 residues long. The DNA of the CDR3 is TGTGCCAGCAGGGAGGGGTCGACCAAAAACATTCAGTACTTC. This sequence encodes CASREGSTKNIQYF.

This sequence joins TRBV27 and TRBJ1-4; 7 positions agree with TRBD1. The V gene end was trimmed by 6 bases and the J gene end by 1 base; junction bases not matched to a gene: 2. The CDR3 sequence is 14 residues long. Germline V gives CDR1 MNHEY, CDR2 SMNVEV (reference sequence). Here the CDR3 reads CASSGTVTNEKLFF. CDR3 sequence (DNA): TGTGCCAGCAGCGGGACAGTAACTAATGAAAAACTGTTTTTT.

The chain has TRBV30 and TRBJ1-2; D not resolved. CDR1 and CDR2 from the germline V gene are GTSNPN and SVGIG (reference sequence). V was shortened by 7 bases and J by 2 bases, with 14 bases between the two germline ends. The CDR3 is 13 residues long. CDR3 coding DNA: TGTGCCTCCGCCTTTGGAGCCAACTATGGCTACACCTTC. It specifies CASAFGANYGYTF.

The chain carries TRBV6-5 and TRBJ2-7, with 7 bases matching TRBD2. There are 14 residues in the CDR3. From germline, CDR1 is MNHEY and CDR2 SVGAGI. V lost 6 bases, J lost 6 bases, and 11 bases stayed unmatched. CDR3 sequence: CASRSGGSSPEQYF. CDR3 bases: TGTGCCAGCAGGTCCGGCGGGAGTTCCCCCGAGCAGTACTTC.

The chain joins TRBV5-1 to TRBJ2-6; 12 nucleotides agree with TRBD1. Germline CDR1 and CDR2: SGHRS and YFSETQ. Germline trimming cut 4 bases from V and 1 base from J; bases unmatched to any gene: 3. CDR3 length equals 17 residues. The CDR3 sequence is CASSTGQGASGANVLTF. In DNA, the CDR3 is TGCGCCAGCAGCACGGGACAGGGGGCGTCTGGGGCCAACGTCCTGACTTTC.

The chain links TRBV11-3 to TRBJ2-1; D is possibly TRBD2 (6 bases). V dropped 3 bases and J dropped 0 bases, with 15 bases sitting between them. This CDR3 has 17 amino acids. Germline values: CDR1 SGHNT, CDR2 YENEEA. CDR3 coding DNA: TGTGCCAGCAGCTTCAGGCCGGGGGTGAGCTCCTACAATGAGCAGTTCTTC. This gives the protein CASSFRPGVSSYNEQFF.

This sequence joins TRBV14 and TRBJ2-7; 7 bases are a match to TRBD1. There are 14 residues in the CDR3. CDR1 and CDR2 from the germline V gene are SGHDN and FVKESK. Losses at the gene ends were 5 bases for V and 3 bases for J; bases not matched to a gene: 7. CDR3 amino acids: CASSEPGQFYEQYF. CDR3 DNA: TGTGCCAGCAGCGAACCGGGACAGTTCTACGAGCAGTACTTC.

This chain uses TRBV6-6 with TRBJ1-1; D gene uncertain. Trimming stripped 4 bases from V and 4 bases from J, with 10 bases between. CDR3 length equals 13 residues. Germline CDR1 reads MNHNY; CDR2 reads SVGAGI (reference sequence). The chain's CDR3 is CASSSLERTEAFF. Written as DNA, the CDR3 is TGTGCCAGCAGTTCACTAGAGCGCACTGAAGCTTTCTTT.

The V call is TRBV19, the J call TRBJ2-5, with TRBD1 as a possible D gene (6 bases). Germline V gene lookup returns CDR1 LNHDA and CDR2 SQIVND (reference sequence). This CDR3 is built from 15 residues. Trimming took off 1 base at V and 4 bases at J, with 13 bases between the two ends. The CDR3 sequence is CASSIGKRQAETQYF. The DNA of the CDR3 is TGTGCCAGTAGTATAGGGAAACGACAGGCAGAGACCCAGTACTTC.

The CDR3 nucleotides are TGCGCCAGCAGACAGGGGGACGCAACTAATGAAAAACTGTTTTTT. It encodes CASRQGDATNEKLFF. The chain employs TRBV5-1 and TRBJ1-4; TRBD1 matches at 8 bases. The CDR3 loop spans 15 amino acids. Germline assignment: CDR1 SGHRS and CDR2 YFSETQ. V lost 5 bases, J lost 0 bases, and 3 bases stayed unmatched. Supplemented by reference TRBV5-1 and TRBJ1-4, the full variable domain reads KAGVTQTPRYLIKTRGQQVTLSCSPISGHRSVSWYQQTPGQGLQFLFEYFSETQRNKGNFPGRFSGRQFSNSRSEMNVSTLELGDSALYLCASRQGDATNEKLFFGSGTQLSVL.

This chain joins TRBV6-5 and TRBJ2-3; D not resolved. The CDR3 totals 13 residues. Germline assignment: CDR1 MNHEY and CDR2 SVGAGI. V was trimmed by 6 bases and J by 2 bases, leaving 9 bases between them. DNA for the CDR3: TGTGCCAGCAGCTCTAGGGCCACAGATACGCAGTATTTT. This sequence encodes CASSSRATDTQYF.

The rearrangement uses TRBV6-6 and TRBJ2-7; D might be TRBD1 (6 bases). Trimming took off 6 bases at V and 4 bases at J, with 22 bases between the two ends. The germline V gene has CDR1 MNHNY and CDR2 SVGAGI (reference sequence). CDR3 length: 16 residues. The CDR3 spells CASRPETGDIFYEQYF. The CDR3 DNA sequence: TGTGCCAGCAGACCTGAGACAGGTGATATTTTTTACGAGCAGTACTTC.

The rearrangement links TRBV19 to TRBJ2-1; D perhaps matches TRBD2 (7 bases). This CDR3 comprises 16 residues. Germline values: CDR1 LNHDA, CDR2 SQIVND (reference sequence). V was trimmed by 11 bases and J by 2 bases, leaving 22 bases between them. The DNA for the CDR3 is TGTGCCTCCCGATGGGGGGGCTCGGGACCCTACAATGAGCAGTTCTTC. This codes for CASRWGGSGPYNEQFF.

This chain joins TRBV18 and TRBJ2-2; 11 bases are a match to TRBD2. The V gene end was trimmed by 0 bases and the J gene end by 5 bases; junction bases not matched to a gene: 5. The CDR3 extends over 17 amino acids. Looked up from germline, CDR1 is KGHSH and CDR2 is LQKENI. The CDR3 spells CASSPPSGRASTGELFF. CDR3 bases: TGTGCCAGCTCACCACCTAGCGGGAGGGCCTCGACCGGGGAGCTGTTTTTT.

V gene TRBV7-9 combines with J gene TRBJ2-5; 9 positions agree with TRBD1. Per germline, CDR1 SEHNR and CDR2 FQNEAQ (reference sequence). Losses at the gene ends were 3 bases for V and 4 bases for J; bases not matched to a gene: 3. The length of the CDR3 is 14 residues. CDR3 nucleotide sequence: TGTGCCAGCAGCTTGGGGACAGGGCCAGAGACCCAGTACTTC. Its translation is CASSLGTGPETQYF.

V gene TRBV2 combines with J gene TRBJ1-2; 8 bases align to TRBD1. Germline CDR1 reads SNHLY; CDR2 reads FYNNEI. The CDR3 runs 12 residues. The J segment lost 10 bases and the V segment lost 9 bases, leaving 10 bases of the junction unmatched. The CDR3 DNA follows: TGTGCCAGTGATGACAGGGGAGAATTCTACACCTTC. The encoded protein is CASDDRGEFYTF.

The V gene is TRBV19, the J gene TRBJ2-5; D is ambiguous. The CDR3 contains 13 residues. Germline V CDR1 and CDR2: LNHDA, SQIVND (reference sequence). V was shortened by 5 bases and J by 5 bases, with 12 bases between the two germline ends. This chain's CDR3 is CASSHIGQETQYF. In DNA, the CDR3 is TGTGCCAGTAGTCACATAGGGCAGGAGACCCAGTACTTC.

The V and J genes are TRBV14 and TRBJ2-7, with TRBD2 identical over 10 bases. Germline V CDR1 and CDR2: SGHDN, FVKESK. With 1 base clipped from V and 2 bases from J, the junction kept 2 bases outside the gene matches. The length of the CDR3 is 15 residues. Here the CDR3 reads CASSQGLAGPYEQYF. The CDR3 DNA sequence: TGTGCCAGCAGCCAAGGACTAGCGGGCCCCTACGAGCAGTACTTC.

This clone turned up a few times. The chain uses TRBV28 and TRBJ2-7, with a possible D match to TRBD2 (6 bases). The CDR3 length is 13 residues. Germline V gives CDR1 MDHEN, CDR2 SYDVKM. V was trimmed by 2 bases and J by 5 bases, leaving 10 bases between them. Here the CDR3 reads CASSLRLVNEQYF. CDR3 in DNA: TGTGCCAGCAGTTTAAGACTAGTGAACGAGCAGTACTTC.

J is TRBJ1-6 and V is TRBV5-7; possible D gene TRBD1, 6 bases. TRBV5-7 is sorted into the ORF group, with uncertain function. V lost 4 bases, J lost 0 bases, and 17 bases lay in between. The CDR3 has 18 amino acids. The CDR3 loop reads CASSLPGQGSSYNSPLHF. CDR3 DNA: TGTGCCAGCAGCCTGCCGGGCCAGGGGAGCTCCTATAATTCACCCCTCCACTTT.

The rearrangement uses TRBV20-1 and TRBJ1-1; D is unclear. The CDR3 contains 11 residues. In germline, CDR1 is DFQATT, CDR2 SNEGSKA (reference sequence). The ends were cut back, 2 bases at V and 6 bases at J, with 7 bases in the middle. The CDR3 is CSARNGAEAFF. The CDR3 DNA reads TGCAGTGCTAGAAATGGGGCTGAAGCTTTCTTT.

The chain employs TRBV18 and TRBJ2-6; perhaps TRBD1 as D (6 bases). Germline CDR1 KGHSH, CDR2 LQKENI. The V and J ends lost 3 bases and 0 bases respectively, with 15 bases between them. The CDR3 consists of 18 residues. Written as DNA, the CDR3 is TGTGCCAGCTCACCCAAAGTTAGGGGGAACTCTGGGGCCAACGTCCTGACTTTC. This sequence encodes CASSPKVRGNSGANVLTF.

This clone was seen just once. This chain links TRBV9 with TRBJ2-6; a weak D match, TRBD1 (5 bases). Germline values: CDR1 SGDLS, CDR2 YYNGEE. The CDR3 consists of 16 residues. V lost 4 bases to trimming and J lost 0 bases, with 11 bases between them. CDR3 amino acids: CASSLGHNSGANVLTF. In DNA form, the CDR3 reads TGTGCCAGCAGCCTAGGACACAACTCTGGGGCCAACGTCCTGACTTTC. Full variable domain (outside the CDR3, taken from reference TRBV9 and TRBJ2-6): DSGVTQTPKHLITATGQRVTLRCSPRSGDLSVYWYQQSLDQGLQFLIQYYNGEERAKGNILERFSAQQFPDLHSELNLSSLELGDSALYFCASSLGHNSGANVLTFGAGSRLTVL.

The chain carries TRBV18 and TRBJ1-4; possible D gene TRBD1, 6 bases. V was cut by 3 bases and J by 5 bases, with 10 bases left in between. The CDR3 totals 14 residues. CDR1 KGHSH and CDR2 LQKENI come from the germline V gene. The CDR3, as DNA: TGTGCCAGCTCACCCGGGGGGCCGAATGAAAAACTGTTTTTT. It translates to CASSPGGPNEKLFF.

This clone was picked up one time. The J gene is TRBJ2-1, the V gene TRBV9, with 15 bases matching TRBD2. The germline gives CDR1 SGDLS, CDR2 YYNGEE. The CDR3 has 21 residues. V shed 0 bases, J shed 0 bases, and the junction held 10 bases outside the gene matches. CDR3 bases: TGTGCCAGCAGCGTAGATCCGGGACTAGCGGGAGGATTGGGCTCCTACAATGAGCAGTTCTTC. Its translation is CASSVDPGLAGGLGSYNEQFF.

This chain links TRBV11-1 with TRBJ2-5, with D uncertain. The CDR3 covers 15 residues. Germline-derived CDR1 and CDR2 are SGHAT and FQDESV (reference sequence). V was cut by 5 bases and J by 1 base, with 14 bases left in between. Here the CDR3 reads CASSPFRYSQETQYF. CDR3 DNA: TGTGCCAGCAGCCCGTTCCGGTATTCCCAAGAGACCCAGTACTTC.

This clone was recorded once. CDR3 sequence: CASSYTRDEAFF. The CDR3, as DNA: TGTGCCAGCAGTTACACCCGGGACGAAGCTTTCTTT. V and J are TRBV6-6 and TRBJ1-1, with D perhaps TRBD1 (5 bases). CDR3 length: 12 amino acids. Germline lookup yields CDR1 MNHNY and CDR2 SVGAGI (reference sequence). Trimming took off 2 bases at V and 8 bases at J, with 9 bases between the two ends.

The chain couples TRBV5-8 to TRBJ1-2; possible D gene TRBD1, 6 bases. Deletions cut 4 bases from V and 6 bases from J, with 13 bases between. The CDR3 runs 13 residues. CDR1 and CDR2 (germline): SGHTS, YDEGEE. In DNA form, the CDR3 reads TGTGCCAGCAGCCCAGGACAGAAGCATGGCTACACCTTC. Its protein is CASSPGQKHGYTF.